The source of this T cell receptor beta chain is a study of shared clonotypes between healthy human individuals. Broader study findings: Sharing across a few donors was seen in 4% to 6.5% of naive CD4 clonotypes. Non-shared clonotypes had lower generation probabilities than clonotypes shared by all four sorted-subset donors.

Turning to this clone: Its antigen is as yet unknown.

Sequencing was performed with immunoSEQ multiplex PCR; in TCRdb, only in-frame clones are kept and a portion is missing. The sample lists approximately 700,000 clones, 73% occurring once. The clonotype originates from a woman aged 25 to 45 in good health. The sequenced material came from memory CD4+ T cells sorted from blood. As to subset: CD45RA-negative fraction.

CDR3 coding DNA: TGTGCCAGCAGGGCTTCGACAGACTTACCGTCTGGAAACACCATATATTTT. It translates to CASRASTDLPSGNTIYF. The chain links TRBV6-4 to TRBJ1-3; TRBD1 is a possible D gene (5 bases). CDR3 length: 17 amino acids. The V and J ends lost 6 bases and 1 base respectively, with 19 bases between them. Germline V gene sequence: CDR1 MRHNA, CDR2 SNTAGT.